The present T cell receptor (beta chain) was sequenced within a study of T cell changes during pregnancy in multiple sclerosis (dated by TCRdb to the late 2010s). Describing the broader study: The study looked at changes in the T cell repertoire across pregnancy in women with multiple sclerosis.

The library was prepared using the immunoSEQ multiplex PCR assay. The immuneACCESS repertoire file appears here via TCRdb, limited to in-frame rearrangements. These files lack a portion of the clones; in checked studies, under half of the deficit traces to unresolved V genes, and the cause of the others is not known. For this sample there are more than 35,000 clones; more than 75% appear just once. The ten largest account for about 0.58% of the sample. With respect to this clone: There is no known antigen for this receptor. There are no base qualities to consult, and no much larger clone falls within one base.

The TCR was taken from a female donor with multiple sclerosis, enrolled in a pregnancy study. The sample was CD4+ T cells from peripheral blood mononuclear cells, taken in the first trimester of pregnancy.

The CDR3 reads CASSPGTSGGAYNEQFF. The DNA reads as follows: TGTGCCAGCAGCCCCGGGACTAGCGGGGGGGCCTACAATGAGCAGTTCTTC. The chain couples TRBV4-2 to TRBJ2-1, with 16 bases matching TRBD2. Including the terminal cysteine and phenylalanine, the CDR3 comprises 17 residues. The read is trimmed to its CDR3 DNA, 51 bases read in frame from base 1. The germline V gene yields LGHNA for CDR1 and YNFKEQ for CDR2. Clipping removes 4 bases from V and 2 bases from J, with 2 as the unmatched junction base count.